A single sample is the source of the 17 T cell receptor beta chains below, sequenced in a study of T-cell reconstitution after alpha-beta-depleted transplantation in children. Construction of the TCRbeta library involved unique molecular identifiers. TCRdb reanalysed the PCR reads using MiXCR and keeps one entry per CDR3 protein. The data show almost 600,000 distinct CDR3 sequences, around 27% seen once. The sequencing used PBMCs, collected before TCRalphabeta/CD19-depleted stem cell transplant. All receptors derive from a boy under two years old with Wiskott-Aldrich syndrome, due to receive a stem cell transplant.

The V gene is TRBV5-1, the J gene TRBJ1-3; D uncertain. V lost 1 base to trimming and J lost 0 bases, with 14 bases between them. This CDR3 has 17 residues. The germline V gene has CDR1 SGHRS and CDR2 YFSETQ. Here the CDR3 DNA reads TGCGCCAGCAGCTTGCCCTCGGGCCCCTTCTCTGGAAACACCATATATTTT. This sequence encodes CASSLPSGPFSGNTIYF.

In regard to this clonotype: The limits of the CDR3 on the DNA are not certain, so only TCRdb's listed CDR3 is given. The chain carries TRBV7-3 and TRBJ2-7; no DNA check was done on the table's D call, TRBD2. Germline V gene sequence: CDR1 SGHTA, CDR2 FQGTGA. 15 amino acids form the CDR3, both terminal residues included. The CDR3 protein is CASSSSGGSGYEQYF.

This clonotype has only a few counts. CDR3 in amino acids: CASSLAGSRGYTF. CDR3 DNA: TGTGCCAGCAGCTTAGCGGGCAGTCGGGGCTACACCTTC. The V and J genes are TRBV7-6 and TRBJ1-2; D ambiguous. V was shortened by 0 bases and J by 8 bases, with 10 bases between the two germline ends. Per the germline V gene, CDR1 is SGHVS and CDR2 is FNYEAQ. The CDR3 is made up of 13 amino acids.

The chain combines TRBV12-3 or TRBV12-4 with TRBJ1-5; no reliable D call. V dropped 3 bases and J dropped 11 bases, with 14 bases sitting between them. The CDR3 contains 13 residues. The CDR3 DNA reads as TGTGCCAGCAGTTTTGCCCACGGTACGGCCCAGCATTTT. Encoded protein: CASSFAHGTAQHF.

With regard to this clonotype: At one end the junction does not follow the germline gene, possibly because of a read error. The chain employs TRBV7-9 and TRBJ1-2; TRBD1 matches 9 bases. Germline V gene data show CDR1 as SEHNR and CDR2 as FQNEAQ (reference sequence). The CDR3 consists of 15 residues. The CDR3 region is CASSPTLRDRDGYTF. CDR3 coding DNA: TGTGCCAGCAGTCCTACTCTCCGGGACAGGGACGGCTACACCTTT.

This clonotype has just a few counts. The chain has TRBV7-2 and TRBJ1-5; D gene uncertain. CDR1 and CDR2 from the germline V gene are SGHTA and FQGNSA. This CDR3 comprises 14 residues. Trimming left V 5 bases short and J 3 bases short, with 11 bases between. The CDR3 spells CASSQRADNQPQHF. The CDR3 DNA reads TGTGCCAGCAGCCAAAGGGCGGACAATCAGCCCCAGCATTTT.

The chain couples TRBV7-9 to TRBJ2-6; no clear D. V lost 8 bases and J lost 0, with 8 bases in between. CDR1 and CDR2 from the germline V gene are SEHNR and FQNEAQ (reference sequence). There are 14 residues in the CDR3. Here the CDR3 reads CASPFGSGANVLTF. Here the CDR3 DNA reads TGTGCCAGCCCCTTCGGCTCTGGGGCCAACGTCCTGACTTTC.

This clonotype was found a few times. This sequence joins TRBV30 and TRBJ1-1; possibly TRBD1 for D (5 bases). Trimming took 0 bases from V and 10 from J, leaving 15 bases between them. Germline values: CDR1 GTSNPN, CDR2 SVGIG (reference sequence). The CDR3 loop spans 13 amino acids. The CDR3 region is CAWSVGQGERAFF. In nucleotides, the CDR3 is TGTGCCTGGAGTGTTGGGCAGGGAGAGCGAGCTTTCTTT.

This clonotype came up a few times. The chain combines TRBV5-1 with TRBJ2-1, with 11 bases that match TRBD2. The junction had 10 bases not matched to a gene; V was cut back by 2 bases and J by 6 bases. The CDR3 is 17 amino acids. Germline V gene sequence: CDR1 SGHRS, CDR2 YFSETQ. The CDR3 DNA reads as TGCGCCAGCAGCTTTGGGGGGGCTAGCGGGAGGTCCAATGAGCAGTTCTTC. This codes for CASSFGGASGRSNEQFF.

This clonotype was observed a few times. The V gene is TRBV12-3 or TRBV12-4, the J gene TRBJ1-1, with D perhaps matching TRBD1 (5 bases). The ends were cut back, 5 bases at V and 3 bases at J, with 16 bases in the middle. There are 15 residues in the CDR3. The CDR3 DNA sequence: TGTGCCAGCAGTCCGCCAGGGACTTGGTACACTGAAGCTTTCTTT. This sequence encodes CASSPPGTWYTEAFF.

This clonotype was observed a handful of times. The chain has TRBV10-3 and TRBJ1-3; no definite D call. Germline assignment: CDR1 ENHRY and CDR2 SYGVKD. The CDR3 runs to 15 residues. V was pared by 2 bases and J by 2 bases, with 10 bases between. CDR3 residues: CAISEDRDPGNTIYF. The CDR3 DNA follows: TGTGCCATCAGTGAGGACCGAGACCCTGGAAACACCATATATTTT.

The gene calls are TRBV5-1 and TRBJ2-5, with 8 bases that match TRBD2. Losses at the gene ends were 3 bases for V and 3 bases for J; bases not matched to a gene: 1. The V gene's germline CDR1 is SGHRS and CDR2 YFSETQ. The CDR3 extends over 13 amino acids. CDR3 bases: TGCGCCAGCAGCTCACTAGCGGAAGAGACCCAGTACTTC. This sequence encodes CASSSLAEETQYF. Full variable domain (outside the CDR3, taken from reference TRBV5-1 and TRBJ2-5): KAGVTQTPRYLIKTRGQQVTLSCSPISGHRSVSWYQQTPGQGLQFLFEYFSETQRNKGNFPGRFSGRQFSNSRSEMNVSTLELGDSALYLCASSSLAEETQYFGPGTRLLVL.

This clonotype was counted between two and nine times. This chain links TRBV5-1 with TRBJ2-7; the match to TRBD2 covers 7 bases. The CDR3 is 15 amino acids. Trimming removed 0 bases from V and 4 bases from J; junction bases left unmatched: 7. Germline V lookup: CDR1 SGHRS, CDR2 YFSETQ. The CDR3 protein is CASSLVRGRSYEQYF. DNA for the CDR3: TGCGCCAGCAGCTTGGTGCGCGGGAGAAGTTACGAGCAGTACTTC. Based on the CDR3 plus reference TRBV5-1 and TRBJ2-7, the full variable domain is KAGVTQTPRYLIKTRGQQVTLSCSPISGHRSVSWYQQTPGQGLQFLFEYFSETQRNKGNFPGRFSGRQFSNSRSEMNVSTLELGDSALYLCASSLVRGRSYEQYFGPGTRLTVT.

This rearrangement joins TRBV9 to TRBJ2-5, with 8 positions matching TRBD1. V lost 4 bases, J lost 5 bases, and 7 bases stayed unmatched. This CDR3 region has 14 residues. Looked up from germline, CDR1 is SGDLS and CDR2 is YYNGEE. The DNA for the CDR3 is TGTGCCAGCAGCCCAGGGGGCGCTTGGGAGACCCAGTACTTC. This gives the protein CASSPGGAWETQYF.

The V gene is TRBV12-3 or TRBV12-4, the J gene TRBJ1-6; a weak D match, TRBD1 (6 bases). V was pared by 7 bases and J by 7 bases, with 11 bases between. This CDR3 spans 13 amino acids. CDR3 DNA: TGTGCCAGCAAGGGGGGAGGCAATTCACCCCTCCACTTT. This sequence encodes CASKGGGNSPLHF.

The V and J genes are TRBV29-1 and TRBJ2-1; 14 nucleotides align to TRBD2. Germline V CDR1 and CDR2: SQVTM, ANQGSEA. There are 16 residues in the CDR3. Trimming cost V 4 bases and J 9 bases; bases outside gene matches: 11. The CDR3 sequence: CSVGRTSGRSPGEQFF. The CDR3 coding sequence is TGCAGCGTTGGAAGGACTAGCGGGAGGTCACCCGGTGAGCAGTTCTTC.

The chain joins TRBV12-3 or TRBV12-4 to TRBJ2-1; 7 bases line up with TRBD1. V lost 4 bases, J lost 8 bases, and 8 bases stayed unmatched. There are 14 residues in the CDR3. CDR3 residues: CASSSYRGEDEQFF. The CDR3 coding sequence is TGTGCCAGCAGTTCGTACAGGGGAGAAGATGAGCAGTTCTTC.